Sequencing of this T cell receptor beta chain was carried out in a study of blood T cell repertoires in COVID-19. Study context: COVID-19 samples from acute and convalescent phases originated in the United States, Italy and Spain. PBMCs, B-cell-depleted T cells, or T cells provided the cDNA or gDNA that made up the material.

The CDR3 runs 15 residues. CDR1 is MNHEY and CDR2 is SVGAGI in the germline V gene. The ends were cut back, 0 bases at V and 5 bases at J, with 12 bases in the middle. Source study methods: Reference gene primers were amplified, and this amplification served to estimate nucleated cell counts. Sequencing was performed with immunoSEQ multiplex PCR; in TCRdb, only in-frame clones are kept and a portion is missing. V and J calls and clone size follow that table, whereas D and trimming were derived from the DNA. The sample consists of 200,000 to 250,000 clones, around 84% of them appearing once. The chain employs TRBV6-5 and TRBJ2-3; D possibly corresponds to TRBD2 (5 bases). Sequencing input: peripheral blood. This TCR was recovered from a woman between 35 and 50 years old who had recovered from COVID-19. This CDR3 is CASSYSMAEGDTQYF. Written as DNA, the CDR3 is TGTGCCAGCAGTTACTCGATGGCAGAGGGAGATACGCAGTATTTT.